The TCR beta chain described here comes from a study of cytomegalovirus exposure and HLA in healthy donors. Study background: Of 350 to 400 genotyped donors, 81% grouped in the Caucasian-associated ancestry cluster.

Study-wide results and limits: Rarity held for most TCR sequences, but there were some public TCRs that occurred in many donors.

The study ran its PCR with 60 Vbeta and 13 Jbeta primers. Libraries were prepared by immunoSEQ multiplex PCR; TCRdb keeps only in-frame clonotypes and omits some of them. The sample lists around 150,000 clones, about 75% occurring once. Trimming cost V 6 bases and J 7 bases, with 16 bases left between them. The CDR3 runs to 13 residues. Germline CDR1 and CDR2: MNHNY and SVGAGI (reference sequence). With respect to this clone: Antigen unknown.

What was sequenced was PBMCs. The rearrangement uses TRBV6-6 and TRBJ2-7; D might be TRBD2 (5 bases). This TCR was recovered from a woman aged 45-60 years in good health and CMV-seropositive. This CDR3 reads CASSPYEPGEQYF. As DNA, the CDR3 is TGTGCCAGCAGCCCGTACGAGCCGGGGGAGCAGTACTTC.